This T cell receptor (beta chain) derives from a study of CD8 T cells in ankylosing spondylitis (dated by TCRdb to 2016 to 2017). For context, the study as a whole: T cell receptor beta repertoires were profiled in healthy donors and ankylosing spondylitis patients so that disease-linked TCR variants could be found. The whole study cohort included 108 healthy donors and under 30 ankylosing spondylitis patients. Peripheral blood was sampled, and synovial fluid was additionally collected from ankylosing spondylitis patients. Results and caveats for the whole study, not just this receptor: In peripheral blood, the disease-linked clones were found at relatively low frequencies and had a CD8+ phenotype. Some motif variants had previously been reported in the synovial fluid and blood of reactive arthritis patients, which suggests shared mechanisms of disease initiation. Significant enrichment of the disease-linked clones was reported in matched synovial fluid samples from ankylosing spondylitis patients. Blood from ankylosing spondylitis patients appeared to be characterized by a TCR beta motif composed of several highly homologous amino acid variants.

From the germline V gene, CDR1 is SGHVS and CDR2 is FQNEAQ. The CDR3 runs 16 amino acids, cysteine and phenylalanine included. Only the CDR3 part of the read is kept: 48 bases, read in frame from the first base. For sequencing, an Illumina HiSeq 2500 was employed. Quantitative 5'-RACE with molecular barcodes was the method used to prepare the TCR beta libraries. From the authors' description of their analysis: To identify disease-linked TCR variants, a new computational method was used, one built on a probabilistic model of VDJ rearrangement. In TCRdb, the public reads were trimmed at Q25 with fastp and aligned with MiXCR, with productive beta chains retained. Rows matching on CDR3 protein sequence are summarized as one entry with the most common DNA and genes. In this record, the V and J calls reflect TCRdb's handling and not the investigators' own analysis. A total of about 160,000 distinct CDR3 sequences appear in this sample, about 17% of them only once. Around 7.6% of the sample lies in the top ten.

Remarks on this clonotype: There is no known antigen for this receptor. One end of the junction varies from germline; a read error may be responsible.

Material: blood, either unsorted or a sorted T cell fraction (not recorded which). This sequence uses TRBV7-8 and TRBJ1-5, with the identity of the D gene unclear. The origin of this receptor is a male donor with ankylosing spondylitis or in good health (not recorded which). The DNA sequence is TGTGCCAGCAGCTTAGCGCCGGGAGTTAGCAATCGGCCCCAGCATTTT. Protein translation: CASSLAPGVSNRPQHF. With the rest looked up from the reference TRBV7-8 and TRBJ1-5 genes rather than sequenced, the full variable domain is GAGVSQSPRYKVAKRGQDVALRCDPISGHVSLFWYQQALGQGPEFLTYFQNEAQLDKSGLPSDRFFAERPEGSVSTLKIQRTQQEDSAVYLCASSLAPGVSNRPQHFGDGTRLSIL.